This T cell receptor (beta chain) appears in the sequencing data of a study of blood T cell repertoires in COVID-19 (dated by TCRdb to the early 2020s). Some background on the complete study: The collaborator samples originated in the United States, Italy and Spain and spanned the acute and convalescent phases of COVID-19. The prospective study material was composed of cDNA or gDNA derived from T cells, B-cell-depleted T cells, or PBMCs. The dataset comprised deeply sampled blood TCRbeta repertoires from subjects exposed to, actively infected with, or recovered from COVID-19. The repertoires were released in a freely available public database meant as a resource for research on the immune response to SARS-CoV-2. The samples were drawn from the first 160 participants of the ongoing ImmuneRACE study and from 1,254 subjects provided by 6 global collaborators. A de-identified subject ID, COVID-19 status, age in years and sex were almost always included in the sample metadata. Where HLA class I and class II types were available, the types were taken from metadata supplied by the sample provider, not from assay-based typing. What the research found in general, with its limitations: The quantity of clinical and demographic metadata differed by source and by participant and was supplied without curation.

Whole blood was collected in K2EDTA tubes by collaborating institutions according to the institutions' own protocols. Collaborator samples were shipped for TCRbeta analysis as frozen whole blood, isolated PBMCs, or DNA extracted from either sample type. The immunoSEQ Assay, a bias-controlled multiplex PCR, was used to amplify TCRbeta CDR3 regions from genomic DNA. The original pipeline was this. Nucleated cell counts per sample were estimated from amplification of reference gene primers within the assay. To quantify the absolute abundance of each unique TCRbeta CDR3 rearrangement, sequence reads were collapsed and filtered. Productive Simpson clonality was computed per sample as the square root of Simpson's diversity index over productive rearrangements. TCRdb took this table from immuneACCESS and kept in-frame rearrangements with V and J called. Such tables lack part of the clones; where checked against another copy, unresolved V genes explain under half of the gap, and the rest is unexplained. V, J and clone size were drawn from that table, and D and trimming were deduced from the DNA. Across this sample there are some 65,000 clones, with about 94% seen only once. The ten most abundant clones make up approximately 2.9% of the sample.

Note on this clone: Its antigen specificity is not known. Base qualities are not recorded, but no much larger clone differs from it by a single base.

Looking up the germline V gene yields CDR1 SGHVS and CDR2 FNYEAQ. For this chain, trimming is 5 bases at the V end and 5 bases at the J end, and the number of junction bases without a gene match is 8. The CDR3 starts with the cysteine, ends with the phenylalanine, and has 16 residues. The only DNA kept is the CDR3, 48 bases in frame from the first base. This sequence originates from a man in his sixties or seventies with active COVID-19. The sample comprised peripheral blood. Here the chain combines TRBV7-6 and TRBJ2-2, with 10 bases matching TRBD1. The DNA sequence follows: TGTGCCAGCAGCGAACAGACAGGGGGCCTGACCGGGGAGCTGTTTTTT. Its amino acids are CASSEQTGGLTGELFF.